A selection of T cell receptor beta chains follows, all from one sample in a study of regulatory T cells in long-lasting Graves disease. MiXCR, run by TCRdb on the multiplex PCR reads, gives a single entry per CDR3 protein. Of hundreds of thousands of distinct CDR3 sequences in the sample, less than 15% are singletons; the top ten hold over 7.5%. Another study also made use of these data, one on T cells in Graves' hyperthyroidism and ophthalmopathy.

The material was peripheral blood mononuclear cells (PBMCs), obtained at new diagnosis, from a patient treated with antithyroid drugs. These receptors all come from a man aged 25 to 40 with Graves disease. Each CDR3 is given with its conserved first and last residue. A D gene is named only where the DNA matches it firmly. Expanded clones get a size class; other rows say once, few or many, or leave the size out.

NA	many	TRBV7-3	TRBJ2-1	CASSTTGTSNEQFF	TGTGCCAGCAGCACCACCGGGACCAGCAATGAGCAGTTCTTC
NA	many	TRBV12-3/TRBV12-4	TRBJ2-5	CASRIDKQETQYF	TGTGCCAGCAGAATAGACAAGCAAGAGACCCAGTACTTC
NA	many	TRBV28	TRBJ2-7	CASSATRPTSREQYF	TGTGCCAGCAGTGCCACACGGCCCACTTCGCGGGAGCAGTACTTC
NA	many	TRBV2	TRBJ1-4	CASSINNEKLFF	TGTGCCAGCAGCATCAATAATGAAAAACTGTTTTTT
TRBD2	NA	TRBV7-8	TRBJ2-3	CASSWGGASGFTDTQYF	TGTGCCAGCAGCTGGGGCGGGGCTAGCGGATTCACAGATACGCAGTATTTT
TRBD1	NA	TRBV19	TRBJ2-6	CASSMGQGVVGANVLTF	TGTGCCAGTAGTATGGGACAGGGGGTAGTCGGGGCCAACGTCCTGACTTTC
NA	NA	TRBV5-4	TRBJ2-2	CASSPGTPGAGELFF	TGTGCCAGCAGCCCCGGGACTCCCGGGGCCGGGGAGCTGTTTTTT
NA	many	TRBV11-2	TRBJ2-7	CASEETYEQYF	TGTGCCAGCGAAGAAACCTACGAGCAGTACTTC
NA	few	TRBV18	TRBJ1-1	CASSRVIGRTNTEAFF	TGTGCCAGCTCTAGAGTAATCGGCAGGACGAACACTGAAGCTTTCTTT
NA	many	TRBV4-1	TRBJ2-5	CASSQAGLSGETQYF	TGCGCCAGCAGCCAAGCGGGACTTAGTGGGGAGACCCAGTACTTC
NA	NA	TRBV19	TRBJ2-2	CASSIGPDSNTGELFF	TGTGCCAGTAGTATTGGGCCAGACTCGAACACCGGGGAGCTGTTTTTT
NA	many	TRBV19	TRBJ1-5	CASSIEGVGDQPQHF	TGTGCCAGTAGTATCGAGGGGGTGGGGGATCAGCCCCAGCATTTT
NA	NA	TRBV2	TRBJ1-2	CASSSGGIENGYTF	TGTGCCAGCAGTTCGGGCGGGATTGAGAATGGCTACACCTTC